This T cell receptor beta chain was sequenced for a study of T-cell reconstitution after alpha-beta-depleted transplantation in children. This clonotype was picked up a small number of times. During its preparation, the TCRbeta library received unique molecular identifiers. TCRdb independently ran MiXCR on the PCR reads; one entry per CDR3 protein. The repertoire includes 360,000 or so distinct CDR3 sequences, around 21% of them detected once, and around 3.9% sits in the top ten. The V gene lost 5 bases and the J gene lost 0 bases, with 17 bases spanning the gap. CDR3 length: 16 residues. Germline CDR1 and CDR2: DFQATT and SNEGSKA (reference sequence).

The chain employs TRBV20-1 and TRBJ2-4; TRBD2 is a possible D gene (5 bases). The TCR sequence derives from a human donor who donated a stem cell graft to a child with acute myeloid leukemia. Here the sequenced sample was PBMCs from the stem cell graft donor, taken from the stem cell graft. CDR3 in amino acids: CSAHRERHLAKNIQYF. CDR3 in DNA: TGCAGTGCTCATAGGGAGCGCCACCTAGCCAAAAACATTCAGTACTTC.